This entry concerns a single T cell receptor beta chain. Its matching antigen is unknown. Specified time point: newly diagnosed GD, antithyroid drugs for less than 3 months. PBMC-extracted RNA yielded the TCR library. Per the germline V gene, CDR1 is SQVTM and CDR2 is ANQGSEA. The CDR3 is 15 amino acids. V was cut by 5 bases and J by 0 bases, with 15 bases left in between. This record belongs to a study of regulatory T cells in long-lasting Graves disease. Study-wide results and caveats: New patients shared fewer public clonotypes (approximately 970) than persistent patients did (approximately 2,700).

For TCR beta, libraries came from iRepertoire HTBI primers and Arm-PCR of CDR3 regions. Per the original data handling: Identification of gene segments yielded 60 to 80 TRBV and 13 to 15 TRBJ across samples. TCRdb called the multiplex PCR reads again in MiXCR, with one record for every CDR3 protein. TCRdb's processing, not the study's, gives the V and J calls here. The data show roughly 380,000 distinct CDR3 sequences, around 17% seen once. A further study also used this sample, focusing on T cells in Graves' hyperthyroidism and ophthalmopathy.

This sample comprised peripheral blood mononuclear cells (PBMCs), obtained at new diagnosis, from a patient treated with antithyroid drugs. The clonotype was recovered from a man in his forties with Graves disease. The rearrangement uses TRBV29-1 and TRBJ2-3; D unresolved. The DNA for the CDR3 is TGCAGCGTTTCTTATTGGTTTGCCAGCACAGATACGCAGTATTTT. Protein: CSVSYWFASTDTQYF.